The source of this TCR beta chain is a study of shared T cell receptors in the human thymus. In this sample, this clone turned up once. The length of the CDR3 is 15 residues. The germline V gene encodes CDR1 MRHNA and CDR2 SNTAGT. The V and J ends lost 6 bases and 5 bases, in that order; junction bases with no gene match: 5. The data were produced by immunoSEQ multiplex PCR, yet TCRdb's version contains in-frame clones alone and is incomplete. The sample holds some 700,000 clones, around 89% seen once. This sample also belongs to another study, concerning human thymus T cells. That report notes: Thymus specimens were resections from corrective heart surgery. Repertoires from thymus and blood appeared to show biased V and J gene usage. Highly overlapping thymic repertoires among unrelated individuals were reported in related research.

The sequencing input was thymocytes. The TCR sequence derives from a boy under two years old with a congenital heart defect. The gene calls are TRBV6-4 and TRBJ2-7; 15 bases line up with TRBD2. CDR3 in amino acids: CASSPGLAGGNEQYF. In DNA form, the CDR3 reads TGTGCCAGCAGCCCCGGACTAGCGGGAGGGAACGAGCAGTACTTC.